This TCR beta chain was identified during a study of T cell repertoires in cytomegalovirus infection. Overall study context: Based on public TCR beta signatures, there were indications of CMV infection and of a matching HLA type.

The CDR3 is made up of 12 amino acids. Germline CDR1 reads SEHNR; CDR2 reads FQNEAQ (reference sequence). V was shortened by 2 bases and J by 6 bases, with 5 bases between the two germline ends. TCRdb independently ran MiXCR on the reads; one entry per CDR3 protein. This repertoire shows 200,000 to 300,000 distinct CDR3 sequences, 9.1% found once; its top ten account for roughly 15%. Of note for this clonotype: Its cognate antigen is unknown.

Findings and limits, study-wide: Of the TCR beta families, the public ones yielded a cumulative frequency that identified carriers of CMV plus the relevant HLA. In two of eight donors, the top clonotype was HLA-C-restricted CMV-specific.

The sequence was obtained from a human donor in good health (CMV status not recorded). Some clones in this sample may be carry-over from other donors' samples. The sample was PBMCs. The chain employs TRBV7-9 and TRBJ2-1; the D is unclear. Written as DNA, the CDR3 is TGTGCCAGCAGCTTACTTAGCAATGAGCAGTTCTTC. Its translation: CASSLLSNEQFF. The full variable domain, with the rest looked up from reference TRBV7-9 and TRBJ2-1, is DTGVSQNPRHKITKRGQNVTFRCDPISEHNRLYWYRQTLGQGPEFLTYFQNEAQLEKSRLLSDRFSAERPKGSFSTLEIQRTEQGDSAMYLCASSLLSNEQFFGPGTRLTVL.